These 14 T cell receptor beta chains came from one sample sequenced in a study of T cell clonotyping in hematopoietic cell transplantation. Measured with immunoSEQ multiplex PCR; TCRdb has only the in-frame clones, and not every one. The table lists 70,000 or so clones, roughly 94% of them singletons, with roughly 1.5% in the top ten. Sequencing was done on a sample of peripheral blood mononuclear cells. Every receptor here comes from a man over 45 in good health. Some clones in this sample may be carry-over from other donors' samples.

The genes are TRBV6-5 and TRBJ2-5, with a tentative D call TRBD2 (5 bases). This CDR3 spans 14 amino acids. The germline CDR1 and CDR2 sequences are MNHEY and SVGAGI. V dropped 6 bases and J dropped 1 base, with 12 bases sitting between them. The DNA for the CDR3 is TGTGCCAGCAGCAAACTGCGGGCCCAAGAGACCCAGTACTTC. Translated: CASSKLRAQETQYF.

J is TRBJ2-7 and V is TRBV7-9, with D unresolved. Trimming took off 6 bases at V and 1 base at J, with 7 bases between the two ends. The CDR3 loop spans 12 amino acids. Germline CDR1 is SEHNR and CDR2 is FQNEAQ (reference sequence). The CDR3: CASSPNSYEQYF. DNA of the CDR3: TGTGCCAGCAGTCCCAATTCCTACGAGCAGTACTTC.

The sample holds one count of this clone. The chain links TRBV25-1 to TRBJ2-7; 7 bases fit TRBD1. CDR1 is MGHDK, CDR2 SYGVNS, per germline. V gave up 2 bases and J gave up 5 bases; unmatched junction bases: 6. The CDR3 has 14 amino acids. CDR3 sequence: CASSEPGGINEQYF. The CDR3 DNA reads TGTGCCAGCAGTGAACCAGGGGGTATCAACGAGCAGTACTTC.

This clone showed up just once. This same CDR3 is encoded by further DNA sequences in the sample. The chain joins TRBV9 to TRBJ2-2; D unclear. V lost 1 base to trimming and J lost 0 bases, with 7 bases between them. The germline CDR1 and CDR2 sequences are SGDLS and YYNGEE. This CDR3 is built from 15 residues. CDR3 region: CASSVSGSNTGELFF. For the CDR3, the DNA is TGTGCCAGCAGCGTATCCGGTTCGAACACCGGGGAGCTGTTTTTT.

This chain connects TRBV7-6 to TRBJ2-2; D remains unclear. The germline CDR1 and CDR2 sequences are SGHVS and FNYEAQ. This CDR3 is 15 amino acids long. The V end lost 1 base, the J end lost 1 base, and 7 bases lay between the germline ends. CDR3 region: CASSLEAGNTGELFF. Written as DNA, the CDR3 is TGTGCCAGCAGCTTAGAGGCAGGGAACACCGGGGAGCTGTTTTTT.

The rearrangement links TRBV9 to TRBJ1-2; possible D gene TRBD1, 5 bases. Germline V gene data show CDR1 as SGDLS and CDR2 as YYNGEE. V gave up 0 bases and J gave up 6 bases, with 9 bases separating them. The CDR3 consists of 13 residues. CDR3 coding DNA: TGTGCCAGCAGCGTAGCTGGCAGGGATGGCTACACCTTC. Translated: CASSVAGRDGYTF. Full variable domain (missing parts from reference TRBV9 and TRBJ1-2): DSGVTQTPKHLITATGQRVTLRCSPRSGDLSVYWYQQSLDQGLQFLIQYYNGEERAKGNILERFSAQQFPDLHSELNLSSLELGDSALYFCASSVAGRDGYTFGSGTRLTVV.

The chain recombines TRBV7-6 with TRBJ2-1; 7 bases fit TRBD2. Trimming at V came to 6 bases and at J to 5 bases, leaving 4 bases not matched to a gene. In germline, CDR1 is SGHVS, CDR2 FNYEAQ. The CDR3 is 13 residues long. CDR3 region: CASREAGHNEQFF. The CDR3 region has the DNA TGTGCCAGCAGGGAAGCGGGACACAATGAGCAGTTCTTC.

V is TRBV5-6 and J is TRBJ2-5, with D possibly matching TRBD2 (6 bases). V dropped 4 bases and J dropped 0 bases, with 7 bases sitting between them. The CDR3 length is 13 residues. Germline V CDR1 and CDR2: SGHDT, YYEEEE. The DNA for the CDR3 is TGTGCCAGCAGCGGGGGGTACCAAGAGACCCAGTACTTC. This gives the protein CASSGGYQETQYF.

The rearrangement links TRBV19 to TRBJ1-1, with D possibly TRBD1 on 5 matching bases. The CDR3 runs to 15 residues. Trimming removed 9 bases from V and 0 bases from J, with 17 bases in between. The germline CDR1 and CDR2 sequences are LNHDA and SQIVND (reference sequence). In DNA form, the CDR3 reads TGTGCCAGCACCCAGAGGACACTTATGAACACTGAAGCTTTCTTT. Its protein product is CASTQRTLMNTEAFF.

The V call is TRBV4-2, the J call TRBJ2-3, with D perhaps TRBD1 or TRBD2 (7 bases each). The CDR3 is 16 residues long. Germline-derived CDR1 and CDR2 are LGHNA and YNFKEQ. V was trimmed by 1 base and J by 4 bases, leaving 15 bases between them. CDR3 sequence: CASSQAQGGLADTQYF. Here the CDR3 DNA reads TGTGCCAGCAGCCAAGCCCAGGGGGGGCTAGCAGATACGCAGTATTTT.

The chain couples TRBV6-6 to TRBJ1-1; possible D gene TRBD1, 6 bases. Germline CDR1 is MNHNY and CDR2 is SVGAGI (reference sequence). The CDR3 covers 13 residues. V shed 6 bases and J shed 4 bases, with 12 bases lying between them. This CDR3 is CASSQQGVTEAFF. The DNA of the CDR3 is TGTGCCAGCAGCCAACAGGGCGTCACTGAAGCTTTCTTT.

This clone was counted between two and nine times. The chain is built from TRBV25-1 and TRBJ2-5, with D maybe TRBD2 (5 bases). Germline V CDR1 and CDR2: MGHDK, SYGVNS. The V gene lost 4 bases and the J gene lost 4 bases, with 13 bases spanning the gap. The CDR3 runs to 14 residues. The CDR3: CASSGPHGGETQYF. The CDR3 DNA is TGTGCCAGCAGTGGTCCTCACGGAGGAGAGACCCAGTACTTC.

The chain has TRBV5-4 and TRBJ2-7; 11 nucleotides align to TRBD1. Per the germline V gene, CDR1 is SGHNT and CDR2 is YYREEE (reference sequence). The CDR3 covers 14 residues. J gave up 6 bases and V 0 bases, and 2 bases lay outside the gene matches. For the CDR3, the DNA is TGTGCCAGCAGCTTGGTCGGGACAGGGGGCGAGCAGTACTTC. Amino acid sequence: CASSLVGTGGEQYF. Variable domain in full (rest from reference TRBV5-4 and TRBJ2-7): ETGVTQSPTHLIKTRGQQVTLRCSSQSGHNTVSWYQQALGQGPQFIFQYYREEENGRGNFPPRFSGLQFPNYSSELNVNALELDDSALYLCASSLVGTGGEQYFGPGTRLTVT.

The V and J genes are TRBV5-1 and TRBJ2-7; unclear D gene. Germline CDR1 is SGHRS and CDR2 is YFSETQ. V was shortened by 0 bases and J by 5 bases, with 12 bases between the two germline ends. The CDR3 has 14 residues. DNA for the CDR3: TGCGCCAGCAGCTTGGCTCTCGCGCCGGACGAGCAGTACTTC. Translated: CASSLALAPDEQYF.